These T cell receptor beta chains were read from a single sample in a study of response to subunit inactivated influenza vaccine. A single record per CDR3 protein comes from TCRdb applying MiXCR to the RT-PCR reads. This sample has about 500,000 distinct CDR3 sequences, with more than 15% found just once. Source: CD4+ T cells sorted from PBMCs, taken approximately 25 months after vaccination. The receptors derive from a man between 50 and 69 years old who received an inactivated influenza vaccine. Both conserved end residues are part of each CDR3. Fields, in order: CDR3 protein, V gene.

CDR3aa: CASSPRLAGYYEQYF; v_gene: TRBV28
CDR3aa: CASSRTGNEYNEQFF; v_gene: TRBV5-1
CDR3aa: CASSSPYSGQRGTQYF; v_gene: TRBV7-2
CDR3aa: CAISGGPGADTQYF; v_gene: TRBV10-3
CDR3aa: CATSRDAAYEQYF; v_gene: TRBV15
CDR3aa: CASSSRFFSEAFF; v_gene: TRBV6-2/TRBV6-3
CDR3aa: CATSRSRTTLYEQYF; v_gene: TRBV15
CDR3aa: CAWREQSNTEAFF; v_gene: TRBV30
CDR3aa: CASSSRTASVDEQYF; v_gene: TRBV11-3
CDR3aa: CASKLADNTGELFF; v_gene: TRBV7-3
CDR3aa: CASSQGTSRGDEQFF; v_gene: TRBV6-2/TRBV6-3
CDR3aa: CASSQGLMPPPRAYEQYF; v_gene: TRBV4-3
CDR3aa: CASSLDRWGNQPQHF; v_gene: TRBV11-2
CDR3aa: CASSYRSPNQPQHF; v_gene: TRBV6-2/TRBV6-3
CDR3aa: CASTRGRQGAYEQYF; v_gene: TRBV6-2/TRBV6-3
CDR3aa: CASSLEAVGEQFF; v_gene: TRBV7-9
CDR3aa: CASSQGTAKETQYF; v_gene: TRBV5-1
CDR3aa: CATSSDGPGNNSPLHF; v_gene: TRBV15
CDR3aa: CSVDRGGGTEAFF; v_gene: TRBV29-1
CDR3aa: CASSLVGAGTTDTQYF; v_gene: TRBV7-2
CDR3aa: CASRLTGDPYEQYF; v_gene: TRBV2
CDR3aa: CASRQDSGHTEAFF; v_gene: TRBV12-3/TRBV12-4
CDR3aa: CASSVAGANVLTF; v_gene: TRBV7-9
CDR3aa: CASSQYYSNQPQHF; v_gene: TRBV4-1
CDR3aa: CASSFSLGEKLFF; v_gene: TRBV5-1
CDR3aa: CSVSGGEGYTF; v_gene: TRBV29-1
CDR3aa: CAISLDWGSFTSGANVLTF; v_gene: TRBV10-3
CDR3aa: CASSLEGYSGANVLTF; v_gene: TRBV11-2
CDR3aa: CASQYPSSYEQYF; v_gene: TRBV28
CDR3aa: CASSQNLWGASYNEQFF; v_gene: TRBV14
CDR3aa: CASSPDAGPETQYF; v_gene: TRBV3-1
CDR3aa: CSAGGADSNQPQHF; v_gene: TRBV29-1
CDR3aa: CAISEVTLYGYTF; v_gene: TRBV10-3
CDR3aa: CASSLGGGVGELFF; v_gene: TRBV11-3
CDR3aa: CASSSRGIDQPQHF; v_gene: TRBV5-5
CDR3aa: CASSQEGQLTGELFF; v_gene: TRBV4-2
CDR3aa: CASSGNRDVDEQYF; v_gene: TRBV27
CDR3aa: CASTGGGGEQFF; v_gene: TRBV18
CDR3aa: CASSYVGGDNYGYTF; v_gene: TRBV6-7
CDR3aa: CAISEPGTPDVYNEQFF; v_gene: TRBV10-3